This record looks at one T cell receptor (beta chain) sequence and its context. Its antigen is not known. CDR1 is LNHDA, CDR2 SQIVND, per germline (reference sequence). With 3 bases removed from V and 0 bases from J, the gap between germline ends came to 6 bases. The CDR3 consists of 14 residues. The sample originates from a study of CD8 T cells in ankylosing spondylitis. Findings and caveats of the study: Several highly homologous variants made up a TCR beta motif, and this motif appeared characteristic of ankylosing spondylitis blood. Earlier work had already found some motif variants in reactive arthritis synovial fluid and blood. Matched ankylosing spondylitis synovial fluid reportedly showed significant enrichment of disease-linked clones. Relatively scarce in peripheral blood, disease-linked clones were CD8+.

TCRdb reanalysed the 5' RACE reads using MiXCR and keeps one entry per CDR3 protein. The table includes about 440,000 distinct CDR3 sequences, approximately 17% detected once. Source material: blood, either unsorted or a sorted T cell fraction (not recorded which). The source is a male donor with ankylosing spondylitis. The chain couples TRBV19 to TRBJ1-3; D ambiguous. CDR3 residues: CASSMTGSGNTIYF. In DNA form, the CDR3 reads TGTGCCAGTAGTATGACCGGCTCTGGAAACACCATATATTTT.